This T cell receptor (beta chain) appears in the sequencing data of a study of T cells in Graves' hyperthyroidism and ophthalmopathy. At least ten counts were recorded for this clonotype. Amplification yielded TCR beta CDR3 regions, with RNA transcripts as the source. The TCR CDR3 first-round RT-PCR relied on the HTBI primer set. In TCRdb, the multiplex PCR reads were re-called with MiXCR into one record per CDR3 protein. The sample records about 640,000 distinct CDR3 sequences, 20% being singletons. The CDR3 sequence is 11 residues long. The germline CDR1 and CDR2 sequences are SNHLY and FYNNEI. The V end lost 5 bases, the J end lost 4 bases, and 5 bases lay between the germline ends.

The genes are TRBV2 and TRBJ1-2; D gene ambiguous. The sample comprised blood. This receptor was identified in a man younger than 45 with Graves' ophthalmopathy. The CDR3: CASSLIYGYTF. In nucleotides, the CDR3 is TGTGCCAGCAGTCTGATCTATGGCTACACCTTC.